The 23 T cell receptor beta chains below come from one sample, sequenced in a study of identical twins. TCRdb re-analysed the 5' RACE reads in MiXCR, keeping a single row per CDR3 protein. The sample includes around 530,000 distinct CDR3 sequences, 15% seen only once; the top ten take more than 0.4%. This sample also belongs to another study, concerning yellow fever vaccine responses in identical twins.

The specimen sequenced was CD4+ T cells sorted from blood. The receptors originated from a woman between 18 and 29 years old in good health.

The chain recombines TRBV10-3 with TRBJ1-2, with TRBD1 matching 8 bases. Germline CDR1 and CDR2: ENHRY and SYGVKD. The junction had 4 bases not matched to a gene; V was cut back by 4 bases and J by 3 bases. The CDR3 runs to 14 residues. In DNA form, the CDR3 reads TGTGCCATCAGTGCCCCGGACAGGGACTATGGCTACACCTTC. Its translation is CAISAPDRDYGYTF.

This sequence joins TRBV5-1 and TRBJ1-2; 7 nucleotides line up with TRBD1. CDR3 length: 14 residues. The V gene's germline CDR1 is SGHRS and CDR2 YFSETQ. J gave up 3 bases and V 7 bases, and 9 bases lay outside the gene matches. CDR3 residues: CASAVDRNDYGYTF. DNA of the CDR3: TGCGCCAGCGCCGTGGACAGGAATGACTATGGCTACACCTTC.

In this sample, this clonotype turned up many times. The chain employs TRBV12-3 or TRBV12-4 and TRBJ1-1; no clear D gene. The CDR3 spans 15 residues. Between the trimmed V and J ends, which lost 4 bases and 7 bases, there was a span of 19 bases. The CDR3 nucleotides are TGTGCCAGCAGTTACCAAGGGAGGGCTGAAGATGAAGCTTTCTTT. Residues: CASSYQGRAEDEAFF.

In its sample, this clonotype was seen a few times. The V and J genes are TRBV12-3 or TRBV12-4 and TRBJ1-1; 9 bases agree with TRBD1. V shed 6 bases and J 0 bases; nucleotides not matched to a gene: 8. The CDR3 totals 16 residues. CDR3 coding DNA: TGTGCCAGCAGCCCCGGACAGGGGAATATGAACACTGAAGCTTTCTTT. This gives the protein CASSPGQGNMNTEAFF.

The chain carries TRBV20-1 and TRBJ1-1, with 8 bases matching TRBD1. Germline V CDR1 and CDR2: DFQATT, SNEGSKA (reference sequence). After removal of 6 bases from V and 0 bases from J, the junction contained 6 bases not matched to a gene. This CDR3 contains 14 residues. CDR3 region: CSATRQGLNTEAFF. CDR3 coding DNA: TGCAGTGCGACCCGACAGGGGTTGAACACTGAAGCTTTCTTT.

This clonotype was detected only a few times. V and J are TRBV6-1 and TRBJ2-2; 12 bases agree with TRBD2. V was pared by 6 bases and J by 1 base, with 12 bases of the junction left unmatched. This CDR3 spans 19 amino acids. The germline CDR1 and CDR2 sequences are MNHNS and SASEGT. Here the CDR3 DNA reads TGTGCCAGCAGCCCCCTAGCGGGAGGGCCAAAAGAGAACACCGGGGAGCTGTTTTTT. Translated: CASSPLAGGPKENTGELFF.

This clonotype turned up a few times. The J gene is TRBJ2-2, the V gene TRBV3-1, with 7 bases fitting TRBD1. Germline loops: CDR1 LGHDT, CDR2 YNNKEL (reference sequence). CDR3 length: 16 residues. V shed 3 bases and J 0 bases; nucleotides not matched to a gene: 4. The chain's CDR3 is CASSQKGTANTGELFF. The CDR3 nucleotides are TGTGCCAGCAGCCAGAAGGGGACAGCGAACACCGGGGAGCTGTTTTTT.

This clonotype showed up just a few times. V and J are TRBV12-3 or TRBV12-4 and TRBJ2-1, with 10 bases that match TRBD2. This CDR3 is built from 16 residues. V dropped 4 bases and J dropped 7; count of bases not matched to a gene: 10. The CDR3, as DNA: TGTGCCAGCAGTTCGTCTCTAGCGGGAGAAGGAAATGAGCAGTTCTTC. Translating it yields CASSSSLAGEGNEQFF.

This clonotype was detected ten times or more. This rearrangement joins TRBV7-2 to TRBJ1-1; the D is unclear. This CDR3 is 13 amino acids long. Germline values: CDR1 SGHTA, CDR2 FQGNSA. V lost 4 bases and J 2 bases, leaving 8 bases between the germline ends. The DNA of the CDR3 is TGTGCCAGCAGCTCACAGCAAAACACTGAAGCTTTCTTT. This sequence encodes CASSSQQNTEAFF.

This clonotype appeared a few times. The gene calls are TRBV20-1 and TRBJ2-1; 12 positions match TRBD1. The length of the CDR3 is 16 residues. The germline gives CDR1 DFQATT, CDR2 SNEGSKA (reference sequence). V shed 3 bases and J 6 bases; nucleotides not matched to a gene: 9. The CDR3 DNA reads TGCAGTGCTAGGGCTGGGGGACAGGGGGCAGGCAATGAGCAGTTCTTC. The encoded protein is CSARAGGQGAGNEQFF.

The rearrangement joins TRBV5-5 to TRBJ1-2; no definite D call. V was shortened by 2 bases and J by 4 bases, with 12 bases between the two germline ends. The germline CDR1 and CDR2 sequences are SGHKS and YYEKEE (reference sequence). The CDR3 covers 14 residues. The DNA for the CDR3 is TGTGCCAGCAGCTTAATAGGGCAGAGCTATGGCTACACCTTC. This translates into CASSLIGQSYGYTF. The variable domain in full, with the rest retrieved from reference TRBV5-5 and TRBJ1-2, is DAGVTQSPTHLIKTRGQQVTLRCSPISGHKSVSWYQQVLGQGPQFIFQYYEKEERGRGNFPDRFSARQFPNYSSELNVNALLLGDSALYLCASSLIGQSYGYTFGSGTRLTVV.

V and J are TRBV5-1 and TRBJ2-7, with 7 bases lining up with TRBD1. The CDR3 length is 16 residues. The junction had 13 bases not matched to a gene; V was cut back by 5 bases and J by 2 bases. Looked up from germline, CDR1 is SGHRS and CDR2 is YFSETQ. Written as DNA, the CDR3 is TGCGCCAGCAGAGCAATTTCCGGGACAGCAGCCTACGAGCAGTACTTC. Translating gives CASRAISGTAAYEQYF.

The rearrangement joins TRBV20-1 to TRBJ2-1, with 8 bases aligning to TRBD2. Germline V CDR1 and CDR2: DFQATT, SNEGSKA (reference sequence). This CDR3 contains 15 residues. The CDR3 nucleotides are TGCTGCGCACGGGGGGGACGAAGCTCCTACAATGAGCAGTTCTTC. It translates to CCARGGRSSYNEQFF.

The chain couples TRBV11-2 to TRBJ2-1; tentatively, D is TRBD2 (6 bases). This CDR3 is 16 amino acids long. Germline-derived CDR1 and CDR2 are SGHAT and FQNNGV. Trimming removed 5 bases at V and 0 bases at J, with 14 bases between. CDR3 sequence (DNA): TGTGCCAGCAGCCCTCGCGGGGCCGTCTCCTACAATGAGCAGTTCTTC. Its protein is CASSPRGAVSYNEQFF.

J is TRBJ1-2 and V is TRBV20-1, with 8 nucleotides matching TRBD1. This CDR3 is built from 13 residues. V dropped 6 bases and J dropped 2; count of bases not matched to a gene: 5. The germline gives CDR1 DFQATT, CDR2 SNEGSKA (reference sequence). The CDR3 DNA reads as TGCAGTGCCCTAGACAGGGGAAACTATGGCTACACCTTC. Amino acid sequence: CSALDRGNYGYTF.

This clonotype occurred a few times. The chain has TRBV12-3 or TRBV12-4 and TRBJ2-7, with D unresolved. This CDR3 comprises 15 residues. V lost 6 bases and J 0 bases, leaving 15 bases between the germline ends. In nucleotides, the CDR3 is TGTGCCAGCAGCCTAAAAGCCGAGACCTCCTACGAGCAGTACTTC. Its translation: CASSLKAETSYEQYF.

This clonotype was detected only a few times. The chain links TRBV12-3 or TRBV12-4 to TRBJ2-3, with D perhaps matching TRBD1 or TRBD2 (6 bases each). V gave up 7 bases and J gave up 1 base, with 12 bases separating them. This CDR3 contains 14 residues. In nucleotides, the CDR3 is TGTGCCAGCACCGAGAGGGGGGGCACAGATACGCAGTATTTT. Translated, it gives CASTERGGTDTQYF.

This clonotype came up many times. The chain links TRBV29-1 to TRBJ1-2; 7 nucleotides match TRBD1. The CDR3 loop spans 14 amino acids. V was clipped by 6 bases and J by 1 base; unmatched bases: 8. CDR1 SQVTM and CDR2 ANQGSEA come from the germline V gene. CDR3 amino acids: CSVPQTGFNYGYTF. CDR3 DNA sequence: TGCAGCGTCCCTCAGACAGGGTTTAACTATGGCTACACCTTC.

The chain couples TRBV10-2 to TRBJ2-5; weak D call: TRBD1 (6 bases). V lost 3 bases and J lost 5, with 16 bases in between. CDR1 is WSHSY, CDR2 SAAADI, per germline. CDR3 length equals 15 residues. CDR3 amino acids: CASSDLQGGSETQYF. CDR3 in DNA: TGCGCCAGCAGTGACTTACAGGGCGGTTCGGAGACCCAGTACTTC.

The CDR3 nucleotides are TGTGCCAGCACCCCTAAGGGTAGGATCACAGATACGCAGTATTTT. Translating gives CASTPKGRITDTQYF. V usage is TRBV27 and J usage is TRBJ2-3; D gene uncertain. The CDR3 extends over 15 amino acids. V gave up 7 bases and J gave up 2 bases, with 16 bases separating them. Germline CDR1 and CDR2: MNHEY and SMNVEV (reference sequence).

CDR3: CASSRDRVGNTIYF. In DNA form, the CDR3 reads TGTGCCAGCAGTCGGGACAGGGTTGGAAACACCATATATTTT. The V gene is TRBV2, the J gene TRBJ1-3; 9 bases fit TRBD1. The V gene end was trimmed by 5 bases and the J gene end by 3 bases; junction bases not matched to a gene: 2. Germline CDR1 SNHLY, CDR2 FYNNEI. The CDR3 contains 14 residues.

V usage is TRBV5-1 and J usage is TRBJ2-2; TRBD1 aligns across 9 bases. V lost 4 bases, J lost 6 bases, and 7 bases stayed unmatched. CDR1 and CDR2 (germline): SGHRS, YFSETQ. The CDR3 contains 15 residues. CDR3 protein: CASSEGQGQAGELFF. The CDR3 DNA reads TGCGCCAGCAGCGAGGGACAGGGTCAAGCCGGGGAGCTGTTTTTT.

V usage is TRBV21-1 and J usage is TRBJ2-7; the tabulated D call, TRBD1, remains unverified against the DNA. TRBV21-1 is a recognized pseudogene. CDR3 length equals 16 residues. CDR3 protein: CASSKKDPGQHYEQYF. The DNA of the CDR3 is TGTGCCAGCAGCAAAAAGGATCCGGGACAGCACTACGAGCAGTACTTC.